Sequencing of this T cell receptor beta chain was carried out in a study of a mutant IDH1 vaccine in newly diagnosed glioma. Profiling relied on immunoSEQ multiplex PCR, and the TCRdb table lists in-frame clones only, not all of them. The sample records about 110,000 clones, roughly 90% being singletons. Indicated time point: week 11, during vaccination. Each dose delivered 300 ug of mutant IDH1 20-mer peptide subcutaneously with imiquimod. Notes on this clone: The antigen remains unidentified.

The source is a woman aged 45-65 years with glioma. Sample: PBMCs, taken from a glioma patient whose treatment included an IDH1 peptide vaccine.

The CDR3 region has the DNA TGTGCCAGTAGTTCCGGACTAGCGGGAGGAGAAGAGCAGTACTTC. It specifies CASSSGLAGGEEQYF. The J gene is TRBJ2-7, the V gene TRBV19; TRBD2 agrees at 14 bases. The germline V gene has CDR1 LNHDA and CDR2 SQIVND (reference sequence). There are 15 residues in the CDR3. Trimming removed 5 bases from V and 7 bases from J; junction bases left unmatched: 7.